This T cell receptor (beta chain) was recovered during a study of chemoradiotherapy in HPV16-positive cancers. Study in general: Functional T-cell assays on a couple of HPV16-positive patients' cells defined candidate HPV-specific clones and common TCR motifs. Findings of the study overall: For HPV16-positive patients, expanding HPV-responsive T cells associated with longer recurrence-free survival.

Concerning this clone: Its antigen is currently unknown.

CDR1 is SGDLS and CDR2 is YYNGEE in the germline V gene. With 1 base removed from V and 6 bases from J, the gap between germline ends came to 10 bases. This CDR3 is 13 amino acids long. Clones were read by immunoSEQ multiplex PCR, and TCRdb kept only the in-frame ones, dropping some. The sample carries under 1,000 clones, less than 75% recorded once. This receptor was identified in a human donor with HPV-associated anogenital cancer. The material sequenced was tumor tissue, taken from a patient who underwent chemoradiotherapy. This rearrangement joins TRBV9 to TRBJ2-5; D call uncertain. This chain's CDR3 is CASSVSDQKTQYF. CDR3 nucleotide sequence: TGTGCCAGCAGCGTATCAGATCAGAAGACCCAGTACTTC. Variable domain in full (rest from reference TRBV9 and TRBJ2-5): DSGVTQTPKHLITATGQRVTLRCSPRSGDLSVYWYQQSLDQGLQFLIQYYNGEERAKGNILERFSAQQFPDLHSELNLSSLELGDSALYFCASSVSDQKTQYFGPGTRLLVL.